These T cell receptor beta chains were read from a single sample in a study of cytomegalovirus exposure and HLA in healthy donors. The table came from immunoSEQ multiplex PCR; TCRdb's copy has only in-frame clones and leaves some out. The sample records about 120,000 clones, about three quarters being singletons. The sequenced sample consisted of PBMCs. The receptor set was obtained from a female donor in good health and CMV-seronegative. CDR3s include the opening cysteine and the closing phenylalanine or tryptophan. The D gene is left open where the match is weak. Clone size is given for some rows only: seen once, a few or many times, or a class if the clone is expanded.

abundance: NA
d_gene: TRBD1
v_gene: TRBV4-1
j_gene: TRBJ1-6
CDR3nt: TGCGCCAGCAGCCAGGTCGGGACAGGGTATAGTTCACCCCTCCACTTT
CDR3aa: CASSQVGTGYSSPLHF

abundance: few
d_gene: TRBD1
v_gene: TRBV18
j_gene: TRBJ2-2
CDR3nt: TGTGCCAGCTCAGGACAGGGGGCGAACACCGGGGAGCTGTTTTTT
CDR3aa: CASSGQGANTGELFF

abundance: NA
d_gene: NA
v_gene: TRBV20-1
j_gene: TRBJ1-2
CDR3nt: TGCAGTGCAGTACTCACGGGGGAACACACCTTC
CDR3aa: CSAVLTGEHTF

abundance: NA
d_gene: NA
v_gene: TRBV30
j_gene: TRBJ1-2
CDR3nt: TGTGCCTGGAGTGTTCAGGGCTACTATGGCTACACCTTC
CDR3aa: CAWSVQGYYGYTF

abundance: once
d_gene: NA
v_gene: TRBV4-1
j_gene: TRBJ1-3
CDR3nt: TGCGCCAGCAGCCTGCAGCACAGCAACTCTGGAAACACCATATATTTT
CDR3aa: CASSLQHSNSGNTIYF

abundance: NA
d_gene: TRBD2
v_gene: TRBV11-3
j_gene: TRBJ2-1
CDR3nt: TGTGCCAGCAGCTTTCTAGTAGCGGGGTACAATGAGCAGTTCTTC
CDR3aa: CASSFLVAGYNEQFF

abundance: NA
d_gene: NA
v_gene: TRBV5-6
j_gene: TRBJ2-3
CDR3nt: TGTGCCAGCAGCCTAGGCCGGGACTCATACACAGATACGCAGTATTTT
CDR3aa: CASSLGRDSYTDTQYF

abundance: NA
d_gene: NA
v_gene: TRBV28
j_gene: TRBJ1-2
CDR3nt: TGTGCCAGCACCCTCCCCGATAGGGGGAGTTTTGGTGGCTACACCTTC
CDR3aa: CASTLPDRGSFGGYTF

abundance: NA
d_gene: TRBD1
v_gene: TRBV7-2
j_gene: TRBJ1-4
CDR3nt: TGTGCCAGCAGCTTAGCGACAGGGTCAAATGAAAAACTGTTTTTT
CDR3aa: CASSLATGSNEKLFF

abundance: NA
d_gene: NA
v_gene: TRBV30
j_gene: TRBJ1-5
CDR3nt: TGTGCCTGGCCCCCCGGGGGCGGGGGGGATGAAGGGGAACAGCCCCAGCATTTT
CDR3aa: CAWPPGGGGDEGEQPQHF

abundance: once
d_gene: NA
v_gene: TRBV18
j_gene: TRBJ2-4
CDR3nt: TGTGCCAGCTCCCCCGTGGCGGCCCTAGAAAGCGGCATTCAGTACTTC
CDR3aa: CASSPVAALESGIQYF

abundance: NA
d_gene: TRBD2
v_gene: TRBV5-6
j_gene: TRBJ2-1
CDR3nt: TGTGCCAGCAGCTCCCCTCCGGGAGGGCGAATTAATGAGCAGTTCTTC
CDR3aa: CASSSPPGGRINEQFF

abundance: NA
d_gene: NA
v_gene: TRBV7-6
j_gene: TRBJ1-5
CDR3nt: TGTGCCAGCAGCCAAGACTATTATAGCAATCAGCCCCAGCATTTT
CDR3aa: CASSQDYYSNQPQHF

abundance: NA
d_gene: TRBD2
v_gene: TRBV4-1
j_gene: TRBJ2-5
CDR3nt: TGCGCCAGCAGCCAAAGCCTAGCGGGCGCACAAGAGACCCAGTACTTC
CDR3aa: CASSQSLAGAQETQYF

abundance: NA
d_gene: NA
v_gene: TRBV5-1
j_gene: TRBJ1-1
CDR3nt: TGCGCCAGCAGCTGGGCCCAACAGGGTACTGAAGCTTTCTTT
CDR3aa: CASSWAQQGTEAFF

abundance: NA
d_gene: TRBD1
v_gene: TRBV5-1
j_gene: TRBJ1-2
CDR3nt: TGCGCCAGCAGCATCGGGACAGGCTATGGCTACACCTTC
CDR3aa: CASSIGTGYGYTF

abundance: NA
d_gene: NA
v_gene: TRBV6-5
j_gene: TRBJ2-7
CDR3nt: TGTGCCAGCGGACAGTCGAGCTCCTACGAGCAGTACTTC
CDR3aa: CASGQSSSYEQYF

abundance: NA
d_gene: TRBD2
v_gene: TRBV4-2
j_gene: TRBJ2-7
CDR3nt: TGTGCCAGCAGCCAAGGACTAGCGATTGGCTACGAGCAGTACTTC
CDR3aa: CASSQGLAIGYEQYF

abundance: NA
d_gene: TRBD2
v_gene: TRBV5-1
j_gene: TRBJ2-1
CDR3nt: TGCGCCAGCAGCTTGGACGGCGGGAGTAGGAATGAGCAGTTCTTC
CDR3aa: CASSLDGGSRNEQFF

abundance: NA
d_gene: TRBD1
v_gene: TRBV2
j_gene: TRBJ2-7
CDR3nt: TGTGCCAGCGGAGAGGACAGGGGGACCTACGAGCAGTACTTC
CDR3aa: CASGEDRGTYEQYF

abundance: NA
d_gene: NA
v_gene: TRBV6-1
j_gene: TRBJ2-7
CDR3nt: TGTGCCAGCAGTGATCCCAGAAACTACGAGCAGTACTTC
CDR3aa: CASSDPRNYEQYF

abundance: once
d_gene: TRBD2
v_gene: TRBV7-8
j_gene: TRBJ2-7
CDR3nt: TGTGCCAGCAGCTCACTTAGCGGGGAGGCATCAGTTGGGCAGTACTTC
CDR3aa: CASSSLSGEASVGQYF

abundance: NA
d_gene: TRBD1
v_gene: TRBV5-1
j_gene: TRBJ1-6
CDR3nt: TGCGCCAGCAGCCGTAGGACAGGGTATAATTCACCCCTCCACTTT
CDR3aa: CASSRRTGYNSPLHF

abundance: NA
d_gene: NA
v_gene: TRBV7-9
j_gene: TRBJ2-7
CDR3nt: TGTGCCAGCAGCCGGGCACAGGACCTCGACGAGCAGTACTTC
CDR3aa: CASSRAQDLDEQYF

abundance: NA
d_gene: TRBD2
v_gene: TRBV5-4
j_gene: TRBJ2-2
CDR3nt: TGTGCCAGCAGCCCCGGGACTAGCGGGGGGAGGACCGGGGAGCTGTTTTTT
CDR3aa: CASSPGTSGGRTGELFF

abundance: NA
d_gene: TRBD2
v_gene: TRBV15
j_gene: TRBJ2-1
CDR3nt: TGTGCCACCAGCAGAGATCGAGCGGGGGGAATTAATGAGCAGTTCTTC
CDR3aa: CATSRDRAGGINEQFF

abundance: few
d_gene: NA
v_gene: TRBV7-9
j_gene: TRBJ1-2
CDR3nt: TGTGCCAGCAGCAGGGACACATCCTATGGCTACACCTTC
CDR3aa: CASSRDTSYGYTF

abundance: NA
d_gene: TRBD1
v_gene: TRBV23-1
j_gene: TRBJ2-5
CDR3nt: TGCGCCAGCAGTTTCGACAGGGTAGAGACCCAGTACTTC
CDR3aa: CASSFDRVETQYF

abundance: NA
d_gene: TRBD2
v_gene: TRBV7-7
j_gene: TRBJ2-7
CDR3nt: TGTGCCAGCAGCGCCGCTGGCGGGGGGTACGAGCAGTACTTC
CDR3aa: CASSAAGGGYEQYF

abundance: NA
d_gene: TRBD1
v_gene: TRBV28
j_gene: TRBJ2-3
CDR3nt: TGTGCCAGCAGTTTATCACAGGGGCCCGGGTGGGATACGCAGTATTTT
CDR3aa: CASSLSQGPGWDTQYF

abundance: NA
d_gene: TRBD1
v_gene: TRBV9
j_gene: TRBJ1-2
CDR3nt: TGTGCCAGCAGGGGTACCCAGGGGGCACAGGTACCCTACACCTTC
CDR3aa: CASRGTQGAQVPYTF

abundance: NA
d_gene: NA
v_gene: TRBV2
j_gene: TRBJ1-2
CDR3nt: TGTGCCAGCAGCCCTATCCCGGAGGGCCGATCGGGCTATGGCTACACCTTC
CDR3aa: CASSPIPEGRSGYGYTF

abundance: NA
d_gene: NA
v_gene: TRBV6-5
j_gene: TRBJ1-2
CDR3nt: TGTGCCAGCAGCCCAGGCAACTATGGCTACACCTTC
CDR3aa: CASSPGNYGYTF

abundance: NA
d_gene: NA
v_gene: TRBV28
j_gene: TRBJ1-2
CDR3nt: TGTGCCAGCAGTTACCAAAGGGGCAGGGTTCATGGCTACACCTTC
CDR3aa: CASSYQRGRVHGYTF

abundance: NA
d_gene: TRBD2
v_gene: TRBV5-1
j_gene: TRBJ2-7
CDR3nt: TGCGCCAGCAGCAGCGGGGGGTGGAACGAGCAGTACTTC
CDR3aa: CASSSGGWNEQYF

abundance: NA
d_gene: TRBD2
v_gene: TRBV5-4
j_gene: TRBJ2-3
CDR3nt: TGTGCCAGCAGCTTGGTTAGCGGGGATACGCAGTATTTT
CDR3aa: CASSLVSGDTQYF

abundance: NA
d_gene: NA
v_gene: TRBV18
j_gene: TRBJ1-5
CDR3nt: TGTGCCAGCTCACCACAGCGGACGGGCAATCAGCCCCAGCATTTT
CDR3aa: CASSPQRTGNQPQHF

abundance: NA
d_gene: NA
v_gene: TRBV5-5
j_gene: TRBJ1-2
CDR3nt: TGTGCCAGCAGCCCGGACGGGGTGGGGTTGTATGGCTACACCTTC
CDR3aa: CASSPDGVGLYGYTF

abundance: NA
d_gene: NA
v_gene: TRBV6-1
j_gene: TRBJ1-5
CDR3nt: TGTGCCAGCAGTGCTAACCTGGTCCTCAATCAGCCCCAGCATTTT
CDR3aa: CASSANLVLNQPQHF